This is a list of T cell receptor beta chains from one sample in a study of blood T cells in healthy people across ages. TCRdb called the 5' RACE reads again in MiXCR, with one record for every CDR3 protein. The sample lists about 1.8 million distinct CDR3 sequences; around half were seen once. Sequencing input: blood. These receptors were taken from a woman in her thirties or forties in good health. The CDR3 runs from the conserved cysteine through the conserved F or W. Each record gives: J gene, V gene, clone size, D gene, CDR3 protein, CDR3 DNA. D genes are given only for firm matches. Clone size is stated in some rows and not others, as once, few, many or a class when expanded.

j_call: TRBJ2-5; v_call: TRBV25-1; clone_size: .; d_call: .; cdr3_aa: CASSELEGSVTETQYF; cdr3_nt: TGTGCCAGCAGTGAATTGGAGGGCAGTGTCACAGAGACCCAGTACTTC
j_call: TRBJ1-4; v_call: TRBV20-1; clone_size: .; d_call: .; cdr3_aa: CSARETTGTEEKLFF; cdr3_nt: TGCAGTGCCAGAGAAACGACAGGAACGGAGGAAAAACTGTTTTTT
j_call: TRBJ2-3; v_call: TRBV24-1; clone_size: .; d_call: .; cdr3_aa: CATSDPDSTDTQYF; cdr3_nt: TGTGCCACCAGTGATCCCGACAGCACAGATACGCAGTATTTT
j_call: TRBJ2-5; v_call: TRBV7-3; clone_size: few; d_call: TRBD1; cdr3_aa: CASSLIDRGSETQYF; cdr3_nt: TGTGCCAGCAGCTTAATTGACAGGGGGTCAGAGACCCAGTACTTC
j_call: TRBJ2-3; v_call: TRBV16; clone_size: few; d_call: .; cdr3_aa: CASSPRGANTQYF; cdr3_nt: TGTGCCAGCAGCCCCCGCGGGGCCAATACGCAGTATTTT
j_call: TRBJ2-1; v_call: TRBV28; clone_size: .; d_call: TRBD1; cdr3_aa: CASSFQGQGNNEQFF; cdr3_nt: TGTGCCAGCAGTTTCCAGGGACAGGGGAACAATGAGCAGTTCTTC
j_call: TRBJ1-6; v_call: TRBV2; clone_size: .; d_call: .; cdr3_aa: CASGGHPLHF; cdr3_nt: TGTGCCAGCGGTGGGCATCCCCTCCACTTT
j_call: TRBJ2-7; v_call: TRBV23-1; clone_size: .; d_call: .; cdr3_aa: CASSQSRGYEQYF; cdr3_nt: TGCGCCAGCAGTCAATCACGCGGCTACGAGCAGTACTTC
j_call: TRBJ2-3; v_call: TRBV6-2/TRBV6-3; clone_size: .; d_call: TRBD2; cdr3_aa: CASSDPLAGKDTQYF; cdr3_nt: TGTGCCAGCAGCGACCCACTAGCGGGGAAAGATACGCAGTATTTT
j_call: TRBJ1-1; v_call: TRBV7-2; clone_size: .; d_call: TRBD1; cdr3_aa: CASSITGGASFSTEAFF; cdr3_nt: TGTGCCAGCAGCATAACAGGGGGCGCCTCTTTTAGCACTGAAGCTTTCTTT
j_call: TRBJ2-4; v_call: TRBV12-3/TRBV12-4; clone_size: .; d_call: .; cdr3_aa: CASSIPAKDIQYF; cdr3_nt: TGTGCCAGCAGTATCCCAGCCAAAGACATTCAGTACTTC
j_call: TRBJ1-2; v_call: TRBV28; clone_size: .; d_call: .; cdr3_aa: CASSLLSGVLYGYTF; cdr3_nt: TGTGCCAGCAGTTTATTGTCAGGGGTCCTGTATGGCTACACCTTC
j_call: TRBJ1-5; v_call: TRBV6-1; clone_size: .; d_call: .; cdr3_aa: CASSEIRGQLANQPQHF; cdr3_nt: TGTGCCAGCAGTGAAATCAGGGGCCAATTAGCAAATCAGCCCCAGCATTTT
j_call: TRBJ1-1; v_call: TRBV21-1; clone_size: once; d_call: .; cdr3_aa: CASSLHGGHSEAFF; cdr3_nt: TGTGCCAGCAGCCTTCACGGGGGACACAGTGAAGCTTTCTTT
j_call: TRBJ2-1; v_call: TRBV5-1; clone_size: .; d_call: TRBD2; cdr3_aa: CASSRDERGKNNEQFF; cdr3_nt: TGCGCCAGCAGCCGGGACGAGCGGGGAAAGAACAATGAGCAGTTCTTC
j_call: TRBJ2-5; v_call: TRBV6-6; clone_size: .; d_call: TRBD2; cdr3_aa: CASSYSMTGGETQYF; cdr3_nt: TGTGCCAGCAGTTACTCGATGACGGGAGGGGAGACCCAGTACTTC
j_call: TRBJ2-1; v_call: TRBV27; clone_size: .; d_call: TRBD2; cdr3_aa: CASSSIAGGTTFSYNEQFF; cdr3_nt: TGTGCCAGCAGTTCGATAGCGGGGGGGACAACCTTCTCCTACAATGAGCAGTTCTTC
j_call: TRBJ2-5; v_call: TRBV3-1; clone_size: few; d_call: .; cdr3_aa: CASSQEMGKTQYF; cdr3_nt: TGTGCCAGCAGCCAAGAGATGGGAAAGACCCAGTACTTC
j_call: TRBJ1-4; v_call: TRBV6-5; clone_size: few; d_call: TRBD1; cdr3_aa: CASRTGQGINEKLFF; cdr3_nt: TGTGCCAGCAGAACCGGACAGGGAATTAATGAAAAACTGTTTTTT
j_call: TRBJ2-1; v_call: TRBV6-1; clone_size: few; d_call: .; cdr3_aa: CASSEASSTVEQFF; cdr3_nt: TGTGCCAGCAGTGAAGCCTCCTCGACAGTGGAGCAGTTCTTC
j_call: TRBJ1-6; v_call: TRBV6-6; clone_size: .; d_call: TRBD1; cdr3_aa: CASSTTGVRDSPLHF; cdr3_nt: TGTGCCAGCAGTACCACAGGGGTACGCGATTCACCCCTCCACTTT
j_call: TRBJ2-5; v_call: TRBV6-5; clone_size: .; d_call: TRBD1; cdr3_aa: CASSQRTGGEKTQYF; cdr3_nt: TGTGCCAGCAGTCAACGGACAGGGGGCGAGAAGACCCAGTACTTC